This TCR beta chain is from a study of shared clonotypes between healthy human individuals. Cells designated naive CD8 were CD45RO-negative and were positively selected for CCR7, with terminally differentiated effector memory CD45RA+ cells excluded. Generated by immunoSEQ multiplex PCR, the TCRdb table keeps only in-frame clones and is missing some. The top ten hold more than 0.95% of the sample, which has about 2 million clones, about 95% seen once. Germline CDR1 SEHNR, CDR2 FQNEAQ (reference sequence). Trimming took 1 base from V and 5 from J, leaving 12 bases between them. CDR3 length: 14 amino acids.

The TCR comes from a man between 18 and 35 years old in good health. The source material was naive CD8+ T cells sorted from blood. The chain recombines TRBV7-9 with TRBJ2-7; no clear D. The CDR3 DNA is TGTGCCAGCAGCTTAGACTCCTCTTATGACGAGCAGTACTTC. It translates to CASSLDSSYDEQYF.